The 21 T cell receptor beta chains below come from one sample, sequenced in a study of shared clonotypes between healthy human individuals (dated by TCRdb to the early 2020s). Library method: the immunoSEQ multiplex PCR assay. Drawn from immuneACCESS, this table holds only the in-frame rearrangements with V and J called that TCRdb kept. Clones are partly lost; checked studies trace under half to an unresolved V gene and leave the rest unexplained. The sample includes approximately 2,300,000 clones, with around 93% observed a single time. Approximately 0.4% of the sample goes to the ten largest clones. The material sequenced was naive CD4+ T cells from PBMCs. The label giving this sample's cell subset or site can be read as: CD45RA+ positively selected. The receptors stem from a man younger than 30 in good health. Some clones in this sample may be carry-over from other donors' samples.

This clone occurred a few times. Here the CDR3 DNA reads TGCAGCGTTGAATTGCCAGGGCGTGGTGGCTACACCTTC. Encoded protein: CSVELPGRGGYTF. The rearrangement links TRBV29-1 to TRBJ1-2; D perhaps matches TRBD1 (5 bases). The CDR3 length is 13 residues. V was clipped by 2 bases and J by 7 bases, with 14 bases between them. Germline V gene data show CDR1 as SQVTM and CDR2 as ANQGSEA.

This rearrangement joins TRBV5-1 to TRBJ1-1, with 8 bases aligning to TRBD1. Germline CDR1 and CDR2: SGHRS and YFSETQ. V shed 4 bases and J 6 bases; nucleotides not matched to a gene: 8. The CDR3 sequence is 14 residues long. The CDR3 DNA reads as TGCGCCAGCAGCCCCCTGACAGGGGCGGCTGAAGCTTTCTTT. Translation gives CASSPLTGAAEAFF.

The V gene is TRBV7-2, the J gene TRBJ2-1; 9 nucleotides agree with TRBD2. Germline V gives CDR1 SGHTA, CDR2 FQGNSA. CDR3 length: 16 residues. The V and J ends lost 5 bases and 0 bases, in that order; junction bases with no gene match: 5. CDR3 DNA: TGTGCCAGCAGCCACCGGACTAGCGCCTCCTACAATGAGCAGTTCTTC. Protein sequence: CASSHRTSASYNEQFF.

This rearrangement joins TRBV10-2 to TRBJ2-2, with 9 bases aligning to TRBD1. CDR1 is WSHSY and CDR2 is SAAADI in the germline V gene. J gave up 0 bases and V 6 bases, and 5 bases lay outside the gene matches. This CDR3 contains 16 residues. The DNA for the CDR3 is TGCGCCAGCAGGCAACAGGGGGCAACGAACACCGGGGAGCTGTTTTTT. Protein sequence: CASRQQGATNTGELFF.

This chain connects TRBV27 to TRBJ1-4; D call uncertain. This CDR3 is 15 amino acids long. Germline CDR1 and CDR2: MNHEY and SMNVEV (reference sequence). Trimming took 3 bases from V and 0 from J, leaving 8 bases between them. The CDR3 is CASSFIRATNEKLFF. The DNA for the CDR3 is TGTGCCAGCAGTTTTATTAGGGCAACTAATGAAAAACTGTTTTTT. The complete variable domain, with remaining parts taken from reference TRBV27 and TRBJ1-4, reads EAQVTQNPRYLITVTGKKLTVTCSQNMNHEYMSWYRQDPGLGLRQIYYSMNVEVTDKGDVPEGYKVSRKEKRNFPLILESPSPNQTSLYFCASSFIRATNEKLFFGSGTQLSVL.

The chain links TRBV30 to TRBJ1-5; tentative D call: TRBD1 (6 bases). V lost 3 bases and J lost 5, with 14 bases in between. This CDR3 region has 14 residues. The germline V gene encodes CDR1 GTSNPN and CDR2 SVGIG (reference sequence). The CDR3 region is CAWSSDSYYQPQHF. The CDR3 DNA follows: TGTGCCTGGAGCTCGGACAGCTATTATCAGCCCCAGCATTTT.

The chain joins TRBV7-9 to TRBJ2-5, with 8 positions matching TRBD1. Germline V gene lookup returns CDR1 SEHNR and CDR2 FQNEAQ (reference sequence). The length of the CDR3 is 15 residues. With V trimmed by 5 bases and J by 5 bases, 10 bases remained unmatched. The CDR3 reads CASSPTQGAGETQYF. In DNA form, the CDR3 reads TGTGCCAGCAGCCCAACGCAGGGGGCCGGGGAGACCCAGTACTTC. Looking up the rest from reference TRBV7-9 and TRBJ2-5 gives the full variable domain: DTGVSQNPRHKITKRGQNVTFRCDPISEHNRLYWYRQTLGQGPEFLTYFQNEAQLEKSRLLSDRFSAERPKGSFSTLEIQRTEQGDSAMYLCASSPTQGAGETQYFGPGTRLLVL.

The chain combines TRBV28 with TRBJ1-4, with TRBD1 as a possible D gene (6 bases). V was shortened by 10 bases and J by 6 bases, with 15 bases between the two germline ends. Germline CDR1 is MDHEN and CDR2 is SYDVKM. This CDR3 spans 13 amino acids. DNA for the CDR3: TGTGCCACCGGCGGGGGCGACTATGAAAAACTGTTTTTT. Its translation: CATGGGDYEKLFF.

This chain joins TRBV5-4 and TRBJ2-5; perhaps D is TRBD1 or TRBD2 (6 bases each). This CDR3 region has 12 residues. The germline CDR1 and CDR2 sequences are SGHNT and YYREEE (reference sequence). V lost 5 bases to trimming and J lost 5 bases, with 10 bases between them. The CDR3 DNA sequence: TGTGCCAGCAGAAGGGGGAGGGAGACCCAGTACTTC. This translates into CASRRGRETQYF.

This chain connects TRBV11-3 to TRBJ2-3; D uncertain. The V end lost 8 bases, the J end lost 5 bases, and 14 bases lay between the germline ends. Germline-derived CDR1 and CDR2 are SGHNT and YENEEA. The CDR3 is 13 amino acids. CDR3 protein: CASGPRWGDTQYF. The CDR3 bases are TGTGCCAGCGGCCCGAGGTGGGGAGATACGCAGTATTTT. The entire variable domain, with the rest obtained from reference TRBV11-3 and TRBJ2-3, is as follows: EAGVVQSPRYKIIEKKQPVAFWCNPISGHNTLYWYLQNLGQGPELLIRYENEEAVDDSQLPKDRFSAERLKGVDSTLKIQPAELGDSAVYLCASGPRWGDTQYFGPGTRLTVL.

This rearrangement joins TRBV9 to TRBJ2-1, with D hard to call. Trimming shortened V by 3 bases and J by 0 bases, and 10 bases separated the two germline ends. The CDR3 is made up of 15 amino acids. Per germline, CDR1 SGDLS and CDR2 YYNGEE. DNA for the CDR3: TGTGCCAGCAGCGCCGGACCAGGCTCCTACAATGAGCAGTTCTTC. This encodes CASSAGPGSYNEQFF.

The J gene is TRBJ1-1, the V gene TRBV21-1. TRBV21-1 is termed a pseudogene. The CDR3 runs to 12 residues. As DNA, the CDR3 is TGTGCCAGCAGCCCCAAGCGCCGGAGAGCTTTCTTT. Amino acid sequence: CASSPKRRRAFF.

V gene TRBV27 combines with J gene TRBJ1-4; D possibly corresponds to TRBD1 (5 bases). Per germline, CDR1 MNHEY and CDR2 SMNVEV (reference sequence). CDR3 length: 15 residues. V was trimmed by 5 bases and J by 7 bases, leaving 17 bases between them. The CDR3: CASSPRRVFGEKLFF. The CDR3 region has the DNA TGTGCCAGCAGTCCCCGCAGGGTATTTGGTGAAAAACTGTTTTTT. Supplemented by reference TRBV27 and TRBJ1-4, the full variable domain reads EAQVTQNPRYLITVTGKKLTVTCSQNMNHEYMSWYRQDPGLGLRQIYYSMNVEVTDKGDVPEGYKVSRKEKRNFPLILESPSPNQTSLYFCASSPRRVFGEKLFFGSGTQLSVL.

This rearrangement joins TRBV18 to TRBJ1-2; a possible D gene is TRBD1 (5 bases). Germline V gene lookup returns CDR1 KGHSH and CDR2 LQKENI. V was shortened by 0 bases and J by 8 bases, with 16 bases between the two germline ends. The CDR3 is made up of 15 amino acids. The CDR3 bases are TGTGCCAGCTCACCACCGTTTATAGGGGTAGGAGGCTACACCTTC. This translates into CASSPPFIGVGGYTF.

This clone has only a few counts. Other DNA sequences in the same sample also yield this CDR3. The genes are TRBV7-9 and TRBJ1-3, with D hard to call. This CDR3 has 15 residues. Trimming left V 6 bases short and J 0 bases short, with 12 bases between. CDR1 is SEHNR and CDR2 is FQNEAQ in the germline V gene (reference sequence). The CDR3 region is CASSFGRSSGNTIYF. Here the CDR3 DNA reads TGTGCCAGCAGTTTTGGACGGTCCTCTGGAAACACCATATATTTT.

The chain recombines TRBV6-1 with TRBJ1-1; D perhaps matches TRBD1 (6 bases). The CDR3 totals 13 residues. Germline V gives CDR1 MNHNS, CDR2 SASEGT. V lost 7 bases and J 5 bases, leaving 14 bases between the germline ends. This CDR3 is CASTSGRGTEAFF. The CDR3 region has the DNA TGTGCCAGCACATCCGGTAGGGGGACTGAAGCTTTCTTT.

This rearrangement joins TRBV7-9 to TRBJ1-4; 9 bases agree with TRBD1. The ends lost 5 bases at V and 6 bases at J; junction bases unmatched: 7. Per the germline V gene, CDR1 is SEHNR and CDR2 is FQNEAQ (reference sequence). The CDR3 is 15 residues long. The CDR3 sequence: CASSPDRGVDEKLFF. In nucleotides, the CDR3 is TGTGCCAGCAGCCCCGACAGGGGGGTGGATGAAAAACTGTTTTTT.

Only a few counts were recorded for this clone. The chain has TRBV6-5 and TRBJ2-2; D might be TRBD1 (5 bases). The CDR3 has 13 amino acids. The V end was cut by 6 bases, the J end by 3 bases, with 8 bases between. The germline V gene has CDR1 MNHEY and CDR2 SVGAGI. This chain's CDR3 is CASRQGYTGELFF. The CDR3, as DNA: TGTGCCAGCAGGCAGGGATACACCGGGGAGCTGTTTTTT.

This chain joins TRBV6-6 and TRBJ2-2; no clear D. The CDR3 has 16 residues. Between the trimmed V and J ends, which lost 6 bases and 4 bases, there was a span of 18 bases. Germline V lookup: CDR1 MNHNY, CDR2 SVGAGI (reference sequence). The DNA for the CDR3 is TGTGCCAGCAGGCAAAACGGGCTCAAGAGCACCGGGGAGCTGTTTTTT. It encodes CASRQNGLKSTGELFF.

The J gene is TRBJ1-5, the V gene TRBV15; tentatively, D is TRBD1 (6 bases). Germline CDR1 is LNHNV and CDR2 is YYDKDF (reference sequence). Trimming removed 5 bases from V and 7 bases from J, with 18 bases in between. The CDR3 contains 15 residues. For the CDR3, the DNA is TGTGCCACCAGCCTAGAGGTACAGGGCCGCCAGCCCCAGCATTTT. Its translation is CATSLEVQGRQPQHF.

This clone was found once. The CDR3 nucleotides are TGTGCCAGTAGTATAGAGTGGACCGGGAACACTGAAGCTTTCTTT. Amino acid sequence: CASSIEWTGNTEAFF. The V gene is TRBV19, the J gene TRBJ1-1; D unresolved. The CDR3 covers 15 residues. Trimming removed 0 bases at V and 1 base at J, with 9 bases between. CDR1 is LNHDA, CDR2 SQIVND, per germline (reference sequence). The full variable domain, in which reference TRBV19 and TRBJ1-1 provide the parts outside the CDR3, is DGGITQSPKYLFRKEGQNVTLSCEQNLNHDAMYWYRQDPGQGLRLIYYSQIVNDFQKGDIAEGYSVSREKKESFPLTVTSAQKNPTAFYLCASSIEWTGNTEAFFGQGTRLTVV.